The 15 T cell receptor beta chains in this list originate from one sample, sequenced in a study of blood T cell repertoires in COVID-19. Some clones are missing from TCRdb's copy, which holds only in-frame ones; the method was immunoSEQ multiplex PCR. The sample holds about 140,000 clones; roughly 85% are singletons and the top ten take 2.5% to 3%. Specimen: peripheral blood. Source of these receptors: a man in his forties or fifties with acute or convalescent COVID-19.

The gene calls are TRBV7-9 and TRBJ2-1; 8 bases match TRBD2. This CDR3 comprises 16 residues. Trimming at V came to 1 base and at J to 8 bases, leaving 10 bases not matched to a gene. Germline V gene data show CDR1 as SEHNR and CDR2 as FQNEAQ (reference sequence). The CDR3: CASSLVVSGNADEQFF. The CDR3 region has the DNA TGTGCCAGCAGCTTAGTTGTTAGCGGGAATGCGGATGAGCAGTTCTTC.

The V call is TRBV6-6, the J call TRBJ1-6; TRBD1 aligns across 11 bases. V shed 10 bases and J 7 bases; nucleotides not matched to a gene: 9. The CDR3 covers 15 residues. Germline CDR1 reads MNHNY; CDR2 reads SVGAGI (reference sequence). The DNA for the CDR3 is TGTGCCACTATCCCCCGGGACAGGGGGAATTCACCCCTCCACTTT. It translates to CATIPRDRGNSPLHF.

The chain carries TRBV14 and TRBJ2-3, with 12 bases identical to TRBD2. The CDR3 extends over 13 amino acids. The germline V gene has CDR1 SGHDN and CDR2 FVKESK. The CDR3 is CAAGLAGTDTQYF. CDR3 nucleotide sequence: TGTGCGGCCGGACTAGCGGGGACAGATACGCAGTATTTT.

DNA for the CDR3: TGTGCCAGCTCACCCGGACCAGCGGGCTCCTACGAGCAGTACTTC. This encodes CASSPGPAGSYEQYF. The chain employs TRBV18 and TRBJ2-7; maybe TRBD2 (6 bases). CDR3 length: 15 residues. V lost 3 bases, J lost 0 bases, and 12 bases lay in between. The germline CDR1 and CDR2 sequences are KGHSH and LQKENI.

This chain connects TRBV28 to TRBJ1-4, with D hard to call. V lost 3 bases, J lost 2 bases, and 7 bases lay in between. The CDR3 length is 14 residues. Germline lookup yields CDR1 MDHEN and CDR2 SYDVKM. The DNA for the CDR3 is TGTGCCAGCAGTTTGGCGGCTACTAATGAAAAACTGTTTTTT. The encoded protein is CASSLAATNEKLFF.

V gene TRBV4-2 combines with J gene TRBJ2-1; D possibly corresponds to TRBD2 (5 bases). V lost 1 base and J lost 4, with 17 bases in between. CDR3 length equals 17 residues. Germline assignment: CDR1 LGHNA and CDR2 YNFKEQ. The CDR3 DNA follows: TGTGCCAGCAGCCAAGGGGCTAGCCCCACCTTATACAATGAGCAGTTCTTC. It specifies CASSQGASPTLYNEQFF.

This sequence joins TRBV7-9 and TRBJ1-5, with D possibly TRBD1 on 5 matching bases. The CDR3 extends over 12 amino acids. V was cut by 4 bases and J by 6 bases, with 7 bases left in between. Germline lookup yields CDR1 SEHNR and CDR2 FQNEAQ (reference sequence). The DNA of the CDR3 is TGTGCCAGCAGCTCAGGGTTTCAGCCCCAGCATTTT. Its protein is CASSSGFQPQHF.

The chain carries TRBV28 and TRBJ2-1; 12 positions agree with TRBD2. Germline lookup yields CDR1 MDHEN and CDR2 SYDVKM. CDR3 length: 15 residues. With V trimmed by 4 bases and J by 5 bases, 3 bases remained unmatched. CDR3 protein: CASSSSGRGDNEQFF. CDR3 bases: TGTGCCAGCAGTTCTAGCGGGAGGGGCGACAATGAGCAGTTCTTC. The full variable domain, completed using reference TRBV28 and TRBJ2-1, is DVKVTQSSRYLVKRTGEKVFLECVQDMDHENMFWYRQDPGLGLRLIYFSYDVKMKEKGDIPEGYSVSREKKERFSLILESASTNQTSMYLCASSSSGRGDNEQFFGPGTRLTVL.

The chain joins TRBV6-2 or TRBV6-3 to TRBJ1-1; 7 bases fit TRBD1. V lost 6 bases to trimming and J lost 4 bases; unmatched junction nucleotides: 14. The CDR3 is 16 residues long. Germline CDR1 and CDR2: MNHEY and SVGEGT. The CDR3 spells CASSLQGFGVRTEAFF. CDR3 DNA: TGTGCCAGCAGCCTACAGGGGTTCGGTGTTCGCACTGAAGCTTTCTTT.

This clone has more than one count but fewer than ten. The gene calls are TRBV30 and TRBJ2-1; D is undetermined. V lost 5 bases and J lost 6, with 14 bases in between. Per germline, CDR1 GTSNPN and CDR2 SVGIG (reference sequence). CDR3 length equals 13 residues. The CDR3 DNA reads as TGTGCCTGGGGAAATACTGGTAGCAATGAGCAGTTCTTC. This encodes CAWGNTGSNEQFF.

This sequence joins TRBV10-1 and TRBJ1-1; D possibly corresponds to TRBD1 (5 bases). Germline lookup yields CDR1 WNHNN and CDR2 SYGVQD (reference sequence). V was clipped by 8 bases and J by 7 bases, with 17 bases between them. The CDR3 length is 13 residues. The CDR3 DNA follows: TGCGCCAGCGGCCCCGGCGTCGGGGGTGAAGCTTTCTTT. Translated, it gives CASGPGVGGEAFF.

The chain recombines TRBV4-2 with TRBJ2-7; 8 bases line up with TRBD1. Germline CDR1 is LGHNA and CDR2 is YNFKEQ. V dropped 6 bases and J dropped 2; count of bases not matched to a gene: 9. There are 15 residues in the CDR3. In DNA form, the CDR3 reads TGTGCCAGCAGTCCCACGGACAGGGAAACCTACGAGCAGTACTTC. Translated, it gives CASSPTDRETYEQYF.

V and J are TRBV3-1 (or the pseudogene TRBV3-2) and TRBJ2-2; D might be TRBD2 (7 bases). The germline CDR1 and CDR2 sequences are LGHDT and YNNKEL (reference sequence). The CDR3 consists of 14 residues. DNA of the CDR3: TGTGGGGCGGGAGAGGGGGCGAACACCGGGGAGCTGTTTTTT. Translated: CGAGEGANTGELFF.

This clone was recorded a few times. This chain connects TRBV5-6 to TRBJ2-7, with D uncertain. CDR1 and CDR2 from the germline V gene are SGHDT and YYEEEE. The CDR3 is 13 amino acids. V lost 2 bases and J lost 3, with 9 bases in between. The CDR3 nucleotides read TGTGCCAGCAGCTTAATCGGTAACTACGAGCAGTACTTC. This sequence encodes CASSLIGNYEQYF.

J is TRBJ1-1 and V is TRBV2; 7 positions agree with TRBD1. The CDR3 has 15 amino acids. Per the germline V gene, CDR1 is SNHLY and CDR2 is FYNNEI. Losses at the gene ends were 2 bases for V and 0 bases for J; bases not matched to a gene: 3. The CDR3 loop reads CASSETGAMNTEAFF. The CDR3 DNA reads as TGTGCCAGCAGTGAAACAGGGGCCATGAACACTGAAGCTTTCTTT.